This is a list of T cell receptor beta chains from one sample in a study of memory CD4+ T cells and cytomegalovirus serostatus. Clones were sequenced by immunoSEQ multiplex PCR, and TCRdb holds only the in-frame ones, with some missing. This sample yields 35,000 to 40,000 clones, of which 70% to 80% are seen a single time; about 5.8% belongs to the top ten. Sequenced input: memory CD4+ T cells from blood. The receptors here all came from an adult in good health and CMV-seropositive. Both conserved end residues are part of each CDR3. The D gene is left open where the match is weak. Clone size is stated in some rows and not others, as once, few, many or a class when expanded.

J: TRBJ2-7
size: once
V: TRBV15
D: TRBD1
CDR3: CATSRAGQGGEQYF
DNA: TGTGCCACCAGCAGAGCGGGACAGGGAGGCGAGCAGTACTTC

J: TRBJ2-7
size: -
V: TRBV7-8
D: -
CDR3: CASSLGPGAYEQYF
DNA: TGTGCCAGCAGCTTGGGACCCGGGGCCTACGAGCAGTACTTC

J: TRBJ1-2
size: -
V: TRBV4-1
D: -
CDR3: CASSQDDLKNYGYTF
DNA: TGCGCCAGCAGCCAAGATGACCTCAAAAACTATGGCTACACCTTC

J: TRBJ1-2
size: -
V: TRBV19
D: -
CDR3: CASSPGGSVGYTF
DNA: TGTGCCAGTAGTCCGGGCGGGTCGGTTGGCTACACCTTC

J: TRBJ1-5
size: -
V: TRBV2
D: TRBD1
CDR3: CASSHPPDRELGNQPQHF
DNA: TGTGCCAGCAGCCATCCCCCCGACAGGGAACTTGGCAATCAGCCCCAGCATTTT

J: TRBJ1-2
size: -
V: TRBV5-1
D: TRBD1
CDR3: CASSMDGQGHGYTF
DNA: TGCGCCAGCAGCATGGATGGACAGGGGCATGGCTACACCTTC

J: TRBJ1-2
size: -
V: TRBV6-1
D: TRBD1
CDR3: CASFGTGISGYTF
DNA: TGTGCCAGCTTCGGGACAGGGATCTCTGGCTACACCTTC

J: TRBJ1-1
size: -
V: TRBV5-1
D: -
CDR3: CASSLDGASMNTEAFF
DNA: TGCGCCAGCAGCTTGGACGGTGCAAGCATGAACACTGAAGCTTTCTTT

J: TRBJ1-4
size: -
V: TRBV6-6
D: -
CDR3: CASSYSYGRGEKLFF
DNA: TGTGCCAGCAGTTACTCCTACGGACGGGGGGAAAAACTGTTTTTT

J: TRBJ1-2
size: -
V: TRBV19
D: TRBD1
CDR3: CASSIRDRGNYGYTF
DNA: TGTGCCAGTAGTATACGGGACAGGGGGAACTATGGCTACACCTTC

J: TRBJ2-3
size: -
V: TRBV7-6
D: TRBD1
CDR3: CASSLGTESDTQYF
DNA: TGTGCCAGCTCCTTAGGGACAGAATCAGATACGCAGTATTTT

J: TRBJ1-5
size: -
V: TRBV20-1
D: -
CDR3: CSAPTGGQQHF
DNA: TGCAGTGCCCCAACGGGGGGACAACAGCATTTT

J: TRBJ2-2
size: -
V: TRBV4-3
D: TRBD2
CDR3: CASSQVLSGTSGRPGELFF
DNA: TGCGCCAGCAGCCAAGTACTATCCGGGACTAGCGGAAGACCCGGGGAGCTGTTTTTT

J: TRBJ2-1
size: -
V: TRBV27
D: TRBD1
CDR3: CASSRQGSYNEQFF
DNA: TGTGCCAGCAGTCGACAGGGGAGCTACAATGAGCAGTTCTTC

J: TRBJ2-3
size: -
V: TRBV4-2
D: TRBD2
CDR3: CASSKLAGGTDTQYF
DNA: TGTGCCAGCAGCAAACTAGCGGGGGGCACAGATACGCAGTATTTT

J: TRBJ2-1
size: -
V: TRBV5-6
D: -
CDR3: CASSLGQRGNEQFF
DNA: TGTGCCAGCAGCTTAGGACAGAGAGGCAATGAGCAGTTCTTC

J: TRBJ2-5
size: -
V: TRBV6-5
D: TRBD1
CDR3: CASSQQGRETQYF
DNA: TGTGCCAGCAGCCAACAGGGGCGGGAGACCCAGTACTTC

J: TRBJ2-2
size: -
V: TRBV13
D: -
CDR3: CASSVRRASVTGELFF
DNA: TGTGCCAGCAGCGTGAGACGGGCCTCGGTAACCGGGGAGCTGTTTTTT

J: TRBJ1-1
size: -
V: TRBV7-8
D: -
CDR3: CASSLAQGGNTEAFF
DNA: TGTGCCAGCAGCTTAGCACAGGGAGGAAACACTGAAGCTTTCTTT

J: TRBJ2-1
size: -
V: TRBV15
D: TRBD2
CDR3: CATSKVAGSYNEQFF
DNA: TGTGCCACCAGCAAAGTAGCGGGGTCCTACAATGAGCAGTTCTTC

J: TRBJ1-2
size: once
V: TRBV7-9
D: -
CDR3: CASSSQGNGYTF
DNA: TGTGCCAGCAGCTCACAGGGAAATGGCTACACCTTC

J: TRBJ1-2
size: -
V: TRBV18
D: TRBD1
CDR3: CASSPGQHYGYTF
DNA: TGTGCCAGCTCACCGGGACAGCACTATGGCTACACCTTC

J: TRBJ2-7
size: -
V: TRBV20-1
D: TRBD1
CDR3: CSAETGDEQYF
DNA: TGCAGTGCGGAAACAGGGGACGAGCAGTACTTC

J: TRBJ1-1
size: -
V: TRBV4-3
D: -
CDR3: CASSQDRVSTEAFF
DNA: TGCGCCAGCAGCCAAGACAGGGTGAGCACTGAAGCTTTCTTT

J: TRBJ2-2
size: -
V: TRBV5-4
D: -
CDR3: CASSLPEGAGGNTGELFF
DNA: TGTGCCAGCAGCCTCCCGGAGGGGGCAGGTGGGAACACCGGGGAGCTGTTTTTT

J: TRBJ2-3
size: -
V: TRBV5-1
D: -
CDR3: CASSQQQVGGAADTQYF
DNA: TGCGCCAGCAGCCAACAACAGGTGGGGGGGGCCGCAGATACGCAGTATTTT

J: TRBJ1-2
size: few
V: TRBV7-2
D: TRBD1
CDR3: CASSQDRYGYGYTF
DNA: TGTGCCAGCAGCCAGGACAGGTATGGCTATGGCTACACCTTC

J: TRBJ2-5
size: -
V: TRBV27
D: -
CDR3: CASSLLWGGGQETQYF
DNA: TGTGCCAGCAGTTTATTGTGGGGAGGGGGCCAAGAGACCCAGTACTTC

J: TRBJ2-7
size: -
V: TRBV27
D: -
CDR3: CASSLSFGSAAYEQYF
DNA: TGTGCCAGCAGTTTATCCTTTGGTAGCGCCGCCTACGAGCAGTACTTC